This T cell receptor beta chain was identified during a study of OX40 agonist ivuxolimab in advanced cancers. Concerning this clone itself: The target antigen is unknown.

Sequenced by immunoSEQ multiplex PCR; TCRdb stores in-frame clones only, minus some. The sample yields more than 65,000 clones, more than 85% seen once. The timepoints at which blood was sampled were baseline, cycle 4 day 1, and cycle 7 day 1. Overall study findings and caveats: Among expanded peripheral T cells, antigen specificity went undetermined.

Per germline, CDR1 LNHNV and CDR2 YYDKDF (reference sequence). With 0 bases clipped from V and 1 base from J, the junction kept 3 bases outside the gene matches. This CDR3 has 15 amino acids. The chain joins TRBV15 to TRBJ2-7, with TRBD1 matching 7 bases. The receptor's source is an adult with an advanced solid tumor such as melanoma, head and neck, liver or kidney cancer. Sequences were derived from CD4+ or CD8+ T cells sorted from blood, sampled in a trial of the OX40 agonist ivuxolimab. CDR3 sequence (DNA): TGTGCCACCAGCAGAGAACAGGGGTTATCCTACGAGCAGTACTTC. It translates to CATSREQGLSYEQYF.